These 2 T cell receptor beta chains share one sample of origin, sequenced in a study of beta chain features in type 1 diabetes. Findings and caveats of the study: Moderate yet significant TCRB CDR3 shortening was seen in Type 1 diabetes patients in all four CD4+ subsets.

The isolated RNA, all of it, was reverse transcribed, so expressed TCRB transcripts were what got sequenced. The assay was immunoSEQ multiplex PCR, and TCRdb's table has in-frame clones only and misses some. The sample records some 660,000 clones, 11% to 15% being singletons. These receptors are not linked to any known antigen. The sample taken for sequencing was naive CD4+ T cells from blood. All receptors derive from a young man with type 1 diabetes.

This clone was observed a handful of times. The rearrangement links TRBV10-3 to TRBJ2-6; a possible D gene is TRBD1 (6 bases). This CDR3 spans 15 amino acids. Trimming removed 6 bases at V and 1 base at J, with 10 bases between. Germline V gives CDR1 ENHRY, CDR2 SYGVKD. The chain's CDR3 is CAISTQGSGANVLTF. CDR3 nucleotide sequence: TGTGCCATCAGCACACAGGGTTCTGGGGCCAACGTCCTGACTTTC.

Concerning this clone itself: The same CDR3 arises from other DNA sequences in this sample as well. The chain carries TRBV7-9 and TRBJ2-7; D gene ambiguous. The CDR3 totals 11 residues. Germline-derived CDR1 and CDR2 are SEHNR and FQNEAQ (reference sequence). Trimming stripped 3 bases from V and 4 bases from J, with 4 bases between. The CDR3 reads CASSFTYEQYF. The CDR3 region has the DNA TGTGCCAGCAGCTTTACTTACGAGCAGTACTTC.